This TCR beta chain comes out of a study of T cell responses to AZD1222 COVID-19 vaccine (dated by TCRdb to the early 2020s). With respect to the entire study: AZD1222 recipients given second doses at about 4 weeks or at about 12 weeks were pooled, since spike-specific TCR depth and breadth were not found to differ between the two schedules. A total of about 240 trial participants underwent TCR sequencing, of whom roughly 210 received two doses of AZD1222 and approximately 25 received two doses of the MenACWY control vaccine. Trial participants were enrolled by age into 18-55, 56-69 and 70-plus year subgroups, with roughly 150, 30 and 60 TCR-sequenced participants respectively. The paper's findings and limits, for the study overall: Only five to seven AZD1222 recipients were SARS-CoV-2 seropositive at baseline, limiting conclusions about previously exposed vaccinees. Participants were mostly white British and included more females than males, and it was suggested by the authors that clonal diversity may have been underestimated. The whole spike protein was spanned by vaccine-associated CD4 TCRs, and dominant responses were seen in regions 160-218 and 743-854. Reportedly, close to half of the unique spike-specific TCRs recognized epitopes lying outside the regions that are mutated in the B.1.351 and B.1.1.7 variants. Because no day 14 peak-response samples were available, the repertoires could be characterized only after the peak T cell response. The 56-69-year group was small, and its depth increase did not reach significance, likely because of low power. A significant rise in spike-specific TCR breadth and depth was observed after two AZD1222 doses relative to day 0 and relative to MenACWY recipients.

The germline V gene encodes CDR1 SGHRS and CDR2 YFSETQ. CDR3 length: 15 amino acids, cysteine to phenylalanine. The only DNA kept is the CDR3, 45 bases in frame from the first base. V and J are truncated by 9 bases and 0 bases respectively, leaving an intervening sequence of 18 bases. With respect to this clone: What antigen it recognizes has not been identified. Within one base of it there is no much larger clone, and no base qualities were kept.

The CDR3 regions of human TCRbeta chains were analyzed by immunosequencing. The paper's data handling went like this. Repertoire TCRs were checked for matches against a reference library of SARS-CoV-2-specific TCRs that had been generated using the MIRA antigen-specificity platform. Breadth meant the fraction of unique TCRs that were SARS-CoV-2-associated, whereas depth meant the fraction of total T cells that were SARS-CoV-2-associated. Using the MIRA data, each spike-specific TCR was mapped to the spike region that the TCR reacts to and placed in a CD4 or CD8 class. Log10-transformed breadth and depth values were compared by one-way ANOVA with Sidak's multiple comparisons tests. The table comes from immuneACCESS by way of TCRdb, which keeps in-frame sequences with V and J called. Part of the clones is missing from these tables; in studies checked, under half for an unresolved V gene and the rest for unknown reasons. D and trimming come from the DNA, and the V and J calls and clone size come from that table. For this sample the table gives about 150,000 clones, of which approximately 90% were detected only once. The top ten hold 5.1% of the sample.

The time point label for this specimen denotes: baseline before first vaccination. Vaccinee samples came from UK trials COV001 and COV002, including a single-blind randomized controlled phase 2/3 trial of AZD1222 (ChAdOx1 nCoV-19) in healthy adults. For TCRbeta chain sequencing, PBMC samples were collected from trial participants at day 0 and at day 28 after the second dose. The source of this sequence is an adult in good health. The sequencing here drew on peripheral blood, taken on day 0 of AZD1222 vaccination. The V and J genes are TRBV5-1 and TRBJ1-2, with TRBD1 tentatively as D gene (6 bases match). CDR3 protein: CATAPGDGANYGYTF. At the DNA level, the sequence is TGCGCCACCGCCCCAGGGGATGGAGCTAACTATGGCTACACCTTC.